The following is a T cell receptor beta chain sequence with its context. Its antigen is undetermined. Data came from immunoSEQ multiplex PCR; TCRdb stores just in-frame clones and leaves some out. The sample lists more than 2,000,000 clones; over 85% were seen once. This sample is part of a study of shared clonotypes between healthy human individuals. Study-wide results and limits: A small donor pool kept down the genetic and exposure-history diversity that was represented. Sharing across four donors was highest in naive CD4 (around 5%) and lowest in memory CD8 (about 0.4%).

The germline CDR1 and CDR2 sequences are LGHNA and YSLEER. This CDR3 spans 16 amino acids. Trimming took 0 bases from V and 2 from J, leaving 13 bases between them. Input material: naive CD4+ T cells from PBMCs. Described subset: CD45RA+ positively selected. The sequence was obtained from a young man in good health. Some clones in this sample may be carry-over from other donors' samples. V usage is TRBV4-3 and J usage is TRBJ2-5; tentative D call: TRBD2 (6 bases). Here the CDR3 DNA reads TGCGCCAGCAGCCAAGAAGTAGCGGTGGGGCAAGAGACCCAGTACTTC. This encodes CASSQEVAVGQETQYF.